This TCR beta chain was recorded in a study of CD8+ T cells in alopecia areata. Study-wide findings and caveats: Many expanded lesional clones remained in scalp and blood on tofacitinib. Scalp samples also contribute reads from the resident alphabeta T cells found in normal skin.

Concerning this clone itself: Its antigen is unknown.

The treatment was: oral pan-JAK inhibitor, 5-10 mg twice daily. This CDR3 has 15 amino acids. The V gene lost 1 base and the J gene lost 6 bases, with 13 bases spanning the gap. Germline V CDR1 and CDR2: SGHVS, FNYEAQ. The authors extracted RNA and reverse transcribed it into cDNA as the sequencing template. The table came from immunoSEQ multiplex PCR; TCRdb's copy has only in-frame clones and leaves some out. The repertoire includes 40,000 to 45,000 clones, more than 90% of them detected once, and under 20% sits in the top ten. V gene TRBV7-6 combines with J gene TRBJ2-1; maybe TRBD1 (6 bases). Material: CD8+ T cells sorted from blood, obtained at week 24, from a patient treated with tofacitinib. The TCR sequence derives from a human donor with alopecia areata. CDR3 region: CASSLGTELFNEQFF. The CDR3 DNA follows: TGTGCCAGCAGCTTAGGGACAGAGTTGTTCAATGAGCAGTTCTTC.